The entry below describes one T cell receptor (beta chain). As yet, its antigen is unknown. This table comes from immunoSEQ multiplex PCR, and its TCRdb copy is limited to in-frame clones, with some not included. The sample records 25,000 to 35,000 clones, just under 75% being singletons. This entry comes from a study of early stage breast cancer tumors. Study-wide results and caveats: Tumors had around 2.5-fold higher T cell density than normal breast. Commonly generated sequences made up most enriched TCRB sequences shared between patients.

CDR3 length: 15 amino acids. With V trimmed by 7 bases and J by 0 bases, 5 bases remained unmatched. Germline lookup yields CDR1 MNHEY and CDR2 SMNVEV (reference sequence). The V gene is TRBV27, the J gene TRBJ2-2, with 7 bases matching TRBD2. Input material: blood. This TCR came from a person aged 40-50 years with breast cancer. The CDR3 protein is CASKPLAANTGELFF. CDR3 nucleotide sequence: TGTGCCAGCAAACCCCTAGCGGCGAACACCGGGGAGCTGTTTTTT.